This T cell receptor (beta chain) was sequenced for a study of human T cells and chemical hapten exposure. The overall study: Patients, a majority of them female, were diagnosed with alopecia areata, totalis or universalis.

A single record per CDR3 protein comes from TCRdb applying MiXCR to the RACE reads. This sample has around 300,000 distinct CDR3 sequences, with around 5% found just once. This clonotype was observed a handful of times. The length of the CDR3 is 15 residues. Germline V gives CDR1 MDHEN, CDR2 SYDVKM. The ends were cut back, 8 bases at V and 0 bases at J, with 16 bases in the middle. Regarding time point: pre-sensitization, week 0. Treatment indicated: therapeutic diphenylcyclopropenone sensitization with weekly scalp DPC. Blood sampling preceded each patch test application. The clonotype originates from a woman under 30 with alopecia areata. Some clones in this sample may be carry-over from other donors' samples. This specimen was whole blood, taken in connection with sensitization to the hapten diphenylcyclopropenone (DPC). The chain couples TRBV28 to TRBJ1-1, with a possible D match to TRBD1 (5 bases). The CDR3 spells CASHGAFRMNTEAFF. The CDR3 bases are TGTGCCAGCCATGGGGCTTTCCGCATGAACACTGAAGCTTTCTTT.